Following are 29 T cell receptor beta chains from one sample sequenced in a study of regulatory T cells in long-lasting Graves disease. With iRepertoire HTBI primers and Arm-PCR of CDR3 regions, TCR beta libraries were built. TCRdb reanalysed the multiplex PCR reads using MiXCR and keeps one entry per CDR3 protein. Here the sample spans over 500,000 distinct CDR3 sequences, approximately 15% being singletons. As for time point: newly diagnosed GD, antithyroid drugs for less than 3 months. Isolated PBMC RNA provided the starting material for the TCR library. These data were likewise used in another study, on T cells in Graves' hyperthyroidism and ophthalmopathy.

This specimen consisted of peripheral blood mononuclear cells (PBMCs), obtained at new diagnosis, from a patient treated with antithyroid drugs. The origin of the receptors is a woman aged 25 to 39 with Graves disease.

This clonotype showed up many times. V is TRBV12-3 or TRBV12-4 and J is TRBJ2-7, with D perhaps matching TRBD2 (6 bases). The CDR3 spans 13 residues. Trimming took 6 bases from V and 12 from J, leaving 21 bases between them. The CDR3 bases are TGTGCCAGCAGAAGACCGGGACTCCTGGGGTTGTACTTC. Protein: CASRRPGLLGLYF.

The chain combines TRBV28 with TRBJ1-5; 8 bases line up with TRBD1. The V segment lost 3 bases and the J segment 6 bases; nucleotides outside the gene matches: 7. Per the germline V gene, CDR1 is MDHEN and CDR2 is SYDVKM. There are 15 residues in the CDR3. In nucleotides, the CDR3 is TGTGCCAGCAGTTTTGTGAGGACAGGGACTCAGCCCCAGCATTTT. This encodes CASSFVRTGTQPQHF.

This clonotype turned up a few times. The chain joins TRBV6-1 to TRBJ2-5; no firm D call. This CDR3 is 14 amino acids long. With 2 bases removed from V and 7 bases from J, the gap between germline ends came to 14 bases. The germline gives CDR1 MNHNS, CDR2 SASEGT. The CDR3 protein is CASSELSNWGTQYF. The CDR3 DNA is TGTGCCAGCAGTGAACTTTCCAACTGGGGGACCCAGTACTTC.

This clonotype was found many times. The chain links TRBV28 to TRBJ1-1; D is unclear. Trimming removed 3 bases at V and 11 bases at J, with 10 bases between. CDR1 and CDR2 from the germline V gene are MDHEN and SYDVKM. CDR3 length: 11 residues. Here the CDR3 reads CASSFGTRAFF. DNA of the CDR3: TGTGCCAGCAGTTTCGGTACTCGGGCTTTCTTT. The entire variable domain, with the rest obtained from reference TRBV28 and TRBJ1-1, is as follows: DVKVTQSSRYLVKRTGEKVFLECVQDMDHENMFWYRQDPGLGLRLIYFSYDVKMKEKGDIPEGYSVSREKKERFSLILESASTNQTSMYLCASSFGTRAFFGQGTRLTVV.

The chain has TRBV7-3 and TRBJ2-1; D is unresolved. From germline, CDR1 is SGHTA and CDR2 FQGTGA. V was pared by 5 bases and J by 1 base, with 9 bases between. The CDR3 extends over 14 amino acids. This chain's CDR3 is CASSPTPSYNEQFF. In DNA form, the CDR3 reads TGTGCCAGCAGCCCCACTCCATCCTACAATGAGCAGTTCTTC.

This clonotype was counted many times. This rearrangement joins TRBV2 to TRBJ2-5; D not certain. The germline V gene encodes CDR1 SNHLY and CDR2 FYNNEI. The CDR3 contains 12 residues. Trimming shortened V by 10 bases and J by 10 bases, and 19 bases separated the two germline ends. CDR3 sequence reads: CATGTTWRNQYF. The CDR3 nucleotides read TGTGCCACCGGAACAACCTGGAGAAACCAGTACTTC.

This sequence joins TRBV5-1 and TRBJ1-2, with TRBD1 matching 9 bases. Germline V gene data show CDR1 as SGHRS and CDR2 as YFSETQ. V was clipped by 2 bases and J by 6 bases; unmatched bases: 8. The CDR3 is 15 amino acids. CDR3: CASSFSGQGFDGYTF. The CDR3 DNA sequence: TGCGCCAGCAGCTTTTCGGGACAGGGTTTTGATGGCTACACCTTC.

The J gene is TRBJ2-7, the V gene TRBV2; tentatively, D is TRBD2 (6 bases). The CDR3 runs to 12 residues. V was shortened by 11 bases and J by 0 bases, with 11 bases between the two germline ends. Germline values: CDR1 SNHLY, CDR2 FYNNEI. CDR3 nucleotide sequence: TGTGCCGGATGGGGGGACTCCTACGAGCAGTACTTC. Protein: CAGWGDSYEQYF.

This clonotype was detected many times. The chain uses TRBV7-2 and TRBJ1-2; tentatively, D is TRBD1 (6 bases). The germline V gene has CDR1 SGHTA and CDR2 FQGNSA. Trimming took off 5 bases at V and 3 bases at J, with 13 bases between the two ends. The CDR3 contains 14 residues. The CDR3 reads CASSPAGTYYGYTF. CDR3 nucleotides: TGTGCCAGCAGCCCCGCCGGGACATACTATGGCTACACCTTC.

This clonotype has only a few counts. The rearrangement joins TRBV30 to TRBJ2-3; 7 bases are a match to TRBD2. The germline CDR1 and CDR2 sequences are GTSNPN and SVGIG (reference sequence). The CDR3 runs 13 residues. V shed 2 bases and J 6 bases; nucleotides not matched to a gene: 5. CDR3 in amino acids: CAWSLGGADTQYF. Here the CDR3 DNA reads TGTGCCTGGAGTCTGGGAGGGGCGGATACGCAGTATTTT.

The chain recombines TRBV5-1 with TRBJ2-1; the match to TRBD2 covers 8 bases. Germline V gene sequence: CDR1 SGHRS, CDR2 YFSETQ. The CDR3 extends over 15 amino acids. Trimming cost V 6 bases and J 5 bases; bases outside gene matches: 10. As DNA, the CDR3 is TGCGCCAGCACCCCAAGCGGGAGTTACAACAATGAGCAGTTCTTC. This sequence encodes CASTPSGSYNNEQFF.

There are many counts of this clonotype. CDR3 sequence reads: CASSPMDRSGYTF. The CDR3 DNA reads as TGTGCCAGCAGTCCCATGGACAGAAGCGGCTACACCTTC. V usage is TRBV28 and J usage is TRBJ1-2; possible D gene TRBD1, 6 bases. Trimming took off 5 bases at V and 8 bases at J, with 15 bases between the two ends. Germline CDR1 reads MDHEN; CDR2 reads SYDVKM. The CDR3 loop spans 13 amino acids.

This clonotype was picked up a small number of times. The rearrangement joins TRBV6-2 or TRBV6-3 to TRBJ1-1; D gene uncertain. CDR1 MNHEY and CDR2 SVGEGT come from the germline V gene. The CDR3 sequence is 13 residues long. With 0 bases removed from V and 7 bases from J, the gap between germline ends came to 9 bases. As DNA, the CDR3 is TGTGCCAGCAGTTACTCGGAACAGTTTGAAGCTTTCTTT. Amino acid sequence: CASSYSEQFEAFF.

The count of this clonotype is one. The V gene is TRBV18, the J gene TRBJ2-1; TRBD1 matches at 7 bases. The CDR3 is 15 residues long. Germline V lookup: CDR1 KGHSH, CDR2 LQKENI. Trimming at V came to 3 bases and at J to 7 bases, leaving 9 bases not matched to a gene. CDR3 sequence (DNA): TGTGCCAGCTCACCCGGGCAGGGGGATATGAATGAGCAGTTCTTC. Its protein is CASSPGQGDMNEQFF.

This clonotype was seen more than once but under ten times. CDR3 sequence (DNA): TGTGCCAGCAGCTCAGGGGGCGGGAGTTCCTACAATGAGCAGTTCTTC. This codes for CASSSGGGSSYNEQFF. The chain has TRBV5-4 and TRBJ2-1, with D possibly TRBD1 on 8 matching bases. V was cut by 3 bases and J by 1 base, with 14 bases left in between. The CDR3 spans 16 residues. Germline V gene lookup returns CDR1 SGHNT and CDR2 YYREEE (reference sequence).

This clonotype occurred once. V gene TRBV3-1 combines with J gene TRBJ2-2, with D possibly being TRBD1 or TRBD2 (5 bases each). This CDR3 spans 16 amino acids. V was trimmed by 3 bases and J by 4 bases, leaving 15 bases between them. Germline-derived CDR1 and CDR2 are LGHDT and YNNKEL (reference sequence). CDR3 DNA sequence: TGTGCCAGCAGCCAGAGAGGGGAGTTGGGCACCGGGGAGCTGTTTTTT. It specifies CASSQRGELGTGELFF.

In this sample, this clonotype turned up many times. The gene calls are TRBV7-9 and TRBJ2-1; weak D call: TRBD2 (5 bases). The CDR3 contains 15 residues. Germline CDR1 SEHNR, CDR2 FQNEAQ (reference sequence). V gave up 3 bases and J gave up 6 bases, with 15 bases separating them. The CDR3 coding sequence is TGTGCCAGCAGCTTCTTTCTAGCTGAACTCAATGAGCAGTTCTTC. This gives the protein CASSFFLAELNEQFF.

This clonotype showed up just a few times. This chain links TRBV3-1 with TRBJ2-7; D remains ambiguous. Germline CDR1 is LGHDT and CDR2 is YNNKEL (reference sequence). CDR3 length: 15 residues. V lost 2 bases, J lost 4 bases, and 15 bases lay in between. DNA of the CDR3: TGTGCCAGCAGCCAATCGGCCATACAAGGGTACGAGCAGTACTTC. It is translated as CASSQSAIQGYEQYF.

The chain has TRBV9 and TRBJ1-3; D is perhaps TRBD1 (5 bases). The V gene lost 0 bases and the J gene lost 2 bases, with 9 bases spanning the gap. The CDR3 covers 15 residues. Germline-derived CDR1 and CDR2 are SGDLS and YYNGEE. In DNA form, the CDR3 reads TGTGCCAGCAGCGTAGGTCAGGGAACTGGAAACACCATATATTTT. Its translation is CASSVGQGTGNTIYF.

CDR3 DNA: TGTGCCAGCAGCACCGGGACAGGGGGCCGTCTAGACTATGGCTACACCTTC. As protein: CASSTGTGGRLDYGYTF. The chain joins TRBV3-1 to TRBJ1-2; 12 positions match TRBD1. The CDR3 spans 17 residues. In germline, CDR1 is LGHDT, CDR2 YNNKEL (reference sequence). Trimming at V came to 5 bases and at J to 3 bases, leaving 10 bases not matched to a gene.

This clonotype was seen ten or more times. J is TRBJ2-3 and V is TRBV5-1, with D possibly matching TRBD2 (5 bases). Germline CDR1 reads SGHRS; CDR2 reads YFSETQ. The CDR3 is 14 residues long. The germline V and J ends were trimmed by 1 base and 2 bases, with 8 bases remaining between them. The CDR3 DNA reads TGCGCCAGCAGCTTGATCGGGGACACAGATACGCAGTATTTT. It specifies CASSLIGDTDTQYF.

V gene TRBV9 combines with J gene TRBJ2-2; the D gene is possibly TRBD1 (6 bases). Trimming took off 0 bases at V and 4 bases at J, with 13 bases between the two ends. CDR1 is SGDLS, CDR2 YYNGEE, per germline. This CDR3 has 16 residues. This chain's CDR3 is CASSVGNRVGTGELFF. The DNA of the CDR3 is TGTGCCAGCAGCGTAGGGAACAGGGTTGGCACCGGGGAGCTGTTTTTT.

In this sample, this clonotype turned up many times. The chain joins TRBV10-3 to TRBJ2-1; 11 bases are a match to TRBD2. The trim removed 3 bases at V and 9 bases at J, leaving 7 bases unmatched. Germline V gives CDR1 ENHRY, CDR2 SYGVKD. CDR3 size: 15 residues. The CDR3 DNA is TGTGCCATCAGTGAATTTACTAGCGGGAGTCCTGAGCAGTTCTTC. Encoded protein: CAISEFTSGSPEQFF.

This clonotype was observed a handful of times. The gene calls are TRBV19 and TRBJ2-1, with 11 bases lining up with TRBD2. The V segment lost 5 bases and the J segment 5 bases; nucleotides outside the gene matches: 5. Germline V gene sequence: CDR1 LNHDA, CDR2 SQIVND (reference sequence). The CDR3 runs to 15 residues. In DNA form, the CDR3 reads TGTGCCAGTAGTTTAATAGCGGGAGGGAACAATGAGCAGTTCTTC. It specifies CASSLIAGGNNEQFF.

This clonotype was recorded many times. The genes are TRBV12-3 or TRBV12-4 and TRBJ2-1; tentative D call: TRBD2 (5 bases). The CDR3 has 13 residues. V was clipped by 5 bases and J by 8 bases, with 13 bases between them. The DNA of the CDR3 is TGTGCCAGCAGTCGGAAAAGCGGCCATGAGCAGTTCTTC. Translation: CASSRKSGHEQFF.

This clonotype has only a few counts. V is TRBV20-1 and J is TRBJ1-2, with 9 bases identical to TRBD1. The CDR3 has 16 amino acids. After removal of 6 bases from V and 8 bases from J, the junction contained 19 bases not matched to a gene. In germline, CDR1 is DFQATT, CDR2 SNEGSKA (reference sequence). This chain's CDR3 is CSARDTRGQGRGGYTF. The DNA of the CDR3 is TGCAGTGCCCGGGACACCAGAGGACAGGGGAGAGGAGGCTACACCTTC.

This chain connects TRBV18 to TRBJ2-3; D is unresolved. The DNA end favors TRBJ2-5, so the J call may be wrong. Germline lookup yields CDR1 KGHSH and CDR2 LQKENI. This CDR3 has 15 amino acids. CDR3 amino acids: CASSQSWGSSETQYF. The CDR3 nucleotides read TGTGCCAGCTCACAGTCGTGGGGTTCATCGGAGACCCAGTACTTC.

This clonotype was seen a few times. V gene TRBV27 combines with J gene TRBJ1-3; D unresolved. In germline, CDR1 is MNHEY, CDR2 SMNVEV (reference sequence). V was cut by 6 bases and J by 1 base, with 10 bases left in between. This CDR3 comprises 14 residues. The CDR3, as DNA: TGTGCCAGCAGCCCGGACTTTTCTGGAAACACCATATATTTT. Protein product: CASSPDFSGNTIYF.

This clonotype was counted ten times or more. The chain employs TRBV7-2 and TRBJ1-1, with 8 positions matching TRBD1. The V segment lost 0 bases and the J segment 8 bases; nucleotides outside the gene matches: 5. The germline CDR1 and CDR2 sequences are SGHTA and FQGNSA. CDR3 length equals 14 residues. The CDR3 loop is CASSLARTGREAFF. The CDR3, as DNA: TGTGCCAGCAGCTTAGCCCGGACAGGGAGAGAAGCTTTCTTT.